The present T cell receptor beta chain was sequenced within a study of memory CD4+ T cells and cytomegalovirus serostatus. The sort gate was single viable CD3+CD4+CD8-CD45RO+ cells for memory CD4+ T cells. Serum IgG to CMV pp150, pp28, p38 and p52 defined serostatus. The germline V gene encodes CDR1 SGHRS and CDR2 YFSETQ. This CDR3 region has 14 residues. The germline V and J ends were trimmed by 0 bases and 3 bases, with 9 bases remaining between them. Original processing methods: Out-of-frame sequences were removed, leaving 2,000,000 or so distinct TCRbeta sequences. Assay: immunoSEQ multiplex PCR; the TCRdb copy retains only in-frame clones and omits some. The DNA gave D and trimming, while V, J and clone size come from that table. The sample has 50,000 to 70,000 clones, 70% to 80% seen once; the top ten hold 2.6%.

The specimen sequenced was memory CD4+ T cells from blood. The source of this sequence is an adult in good health and CMV-seropositive. The rearrangement links TRBV5-1 to TRBJ1-2, with D possibly TRBD1 on 5 matching bases. CDR3 nucleotide sequence: TGCGCCAGCAGCTTGGCGGGCAGGGACTATGGCTACACCTTC. Translating gives CASSLAGRDYGYTF.